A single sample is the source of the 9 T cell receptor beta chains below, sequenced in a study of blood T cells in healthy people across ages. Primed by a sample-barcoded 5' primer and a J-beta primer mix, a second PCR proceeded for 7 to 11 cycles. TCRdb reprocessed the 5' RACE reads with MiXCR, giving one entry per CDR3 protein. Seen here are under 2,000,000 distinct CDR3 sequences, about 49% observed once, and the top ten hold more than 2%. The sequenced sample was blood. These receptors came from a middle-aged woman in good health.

CDR3 DNA sequence: TGCAGCGTTGTAGGCGGGGCGGTTGTCTCTAGCACAGATACGCAGTATTTT. It encodes CSVVGGAVVSSTDTQYF. The chain carries TRBV29-1 and TRBJ2-3; D might be TRBD2 (6 bases). V lost 4 bases and J 0 bases, leaving 20 bases between the germline ends. Per germline, CDR1 SQVTM and CDR2 ANQGSEA. There are 17 residues in the CDR3.

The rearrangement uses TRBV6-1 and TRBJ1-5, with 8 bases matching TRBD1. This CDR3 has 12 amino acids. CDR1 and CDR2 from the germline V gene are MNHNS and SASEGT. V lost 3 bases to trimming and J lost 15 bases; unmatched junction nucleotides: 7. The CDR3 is CASSEAGGNRHF. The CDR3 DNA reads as TGTGCCAGCAGTGAGGCAGGGGGCAATCGGCATTTT.

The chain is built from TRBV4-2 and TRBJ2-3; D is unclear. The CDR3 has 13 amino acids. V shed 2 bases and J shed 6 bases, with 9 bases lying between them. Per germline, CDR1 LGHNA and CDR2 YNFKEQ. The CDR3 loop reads CASSQPTEDTQYF. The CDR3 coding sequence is TGTGCCAGCAGCCAACCGACTGAGGATACGCAGTATTTT.

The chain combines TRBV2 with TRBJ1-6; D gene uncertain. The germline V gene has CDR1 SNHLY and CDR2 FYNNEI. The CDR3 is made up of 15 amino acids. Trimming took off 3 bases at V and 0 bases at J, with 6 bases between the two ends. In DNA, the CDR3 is TGTGCCAGCAGTGACCGGAGCTCCTATAATTCACCCCTCCACTTT. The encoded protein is CASSDRSSYNSPLHF.

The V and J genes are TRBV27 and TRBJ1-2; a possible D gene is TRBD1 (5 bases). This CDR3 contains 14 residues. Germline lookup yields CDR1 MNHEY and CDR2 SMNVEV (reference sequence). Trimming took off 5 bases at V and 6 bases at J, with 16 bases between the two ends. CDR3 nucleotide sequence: TGTGCCAGCAGTCTTTATCAGGGATCGGATGGCTACACCTTC. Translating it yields CASSLYQGSDGYTF.

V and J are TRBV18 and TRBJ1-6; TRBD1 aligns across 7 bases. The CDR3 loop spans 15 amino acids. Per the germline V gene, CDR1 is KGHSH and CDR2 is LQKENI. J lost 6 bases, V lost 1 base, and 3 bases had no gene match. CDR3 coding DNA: TGTGCCAGCTCACCACGACAGGGAACTAATTCACCCCTCCACTTT. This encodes CASSPRQGTNSPLHF.

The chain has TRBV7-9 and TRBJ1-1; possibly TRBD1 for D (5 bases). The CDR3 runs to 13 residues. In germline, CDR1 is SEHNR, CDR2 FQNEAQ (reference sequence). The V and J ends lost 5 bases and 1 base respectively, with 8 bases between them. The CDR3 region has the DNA TGTGCCAGCAGCATCGACAGGAACACTGAAGCTTTCTTT. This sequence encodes CASSIDRNTEAFF.

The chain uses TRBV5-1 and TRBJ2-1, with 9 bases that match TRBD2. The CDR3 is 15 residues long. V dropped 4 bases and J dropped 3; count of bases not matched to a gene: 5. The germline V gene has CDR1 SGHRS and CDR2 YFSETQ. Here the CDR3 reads CASSGGTSRYNEQFF. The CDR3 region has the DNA TGCGCCAGCAGCGGGGGGACTAGCCGCTACAATGAGCAGTTCTTC.

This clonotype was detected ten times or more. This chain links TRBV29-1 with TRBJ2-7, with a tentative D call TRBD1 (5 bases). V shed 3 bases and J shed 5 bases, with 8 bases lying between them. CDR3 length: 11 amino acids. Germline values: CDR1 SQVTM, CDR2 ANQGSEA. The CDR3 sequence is CSVDFRDEQYF. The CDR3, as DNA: TGCAGCGTTGATTTCAGGGACGAGCAGTACTTC.